What follows are 9 T cell receptor beta chains derived from one specimen sequenced in a study of blood T cell repertoires in COVID-19. The repertoire was sequenced with immunoSEQ multiplex PCR; TCRdb's copy has only in-frame clones and lacks some. The sample holds around 700,000 clones, about 87% seen once. Sequencing was carried out using peripheral blood. The origin of the receptors is a woman aged 18 to 35 with acute or convalescent COVID-19.

The gene calls are TRBV4-3 and TRBJ2-7; 10 nucleotides align to TRBD2. Germline V lookup: CDR1 LGHNA, CDR2 YSLEER. The CDR3 is made up of 17 amino acids. V lost 0 bases to trimming and J lost 3 bases; unmatched junction nucleotides: 8. The CDR3 DNA sequence: TGCGCCAGCAGCCAAGACCCCAGCGGGGGGGCCCTCTACGAGCAGTACTTC. Translated, it gives CASSQDPSGGALYEQYF.

This clone is a singleton in its sample. The chain couples TRBV5-6 to TRBJ2-7; TRBD1 might be the D (6 bases). Germline loops: CDR1 SGHDT, CDR2 YYEEEE. The V gene lost 4 bases and the J gene lost 3 bases, with 11 bases spanning the gap. The CDR3 extends over 13 amino acids. The CDR3 bases are TGTGCCAGCAGCCAGGACAGTTACTACGAGCAGTACTTC. Amino acids: CASSQDSYYEQYF.

J is TRBJ1-3 and V is TRBV28, with D unclear. Trimming removed 5 bases from V and 0 bases from J, with 11 bases in between. This CDR3 has 15 amino acids. Germline-derived CDR1 and CDR2 are MDHEN and SYDVKM. DNA of the CDR3: TGTGCCAGCAGTCCGCAAGACAACTCTGGAAACACCATATATTTT. Amino acids: CASSPQDNSGNTIYF.

This clone was recorded once. The chain carries TRBV6-4 and TRBJ2-1; weak D call: TRBD2 (5 bases). Germline-derived CDR1 and CDR2 are MRHNA and SNTAGT. Between the trimmed V and J ends, which lost 0 bases and 9 bases, there was a span of 18 bases. This CDR3 is built from 16 residues. The chain's CDR3 is CASSDSISSDVSEQFF. CDR3 bases: TGTGCCAGCAGTGACTCAATTAGTAGCGATGTTTCTGAGCAGTTCTTC.

This chain uses TRBV19 with TRBJ2-7; D may be TRBD1 (6 bases). Germline V CDR1 and CDR2: LNHDA, SQIVND (reference sequence). The CDR3 contains 15 residues. V lost 3 bases and J lost 2, with 14 bases in between. In nucleotides, the CDR3 is TGTGCCAGTAGTATTTTTCTCAGGGGAACCTACGAGCAGTACTTC. This codes for CASSIFLRGTYEQYF.

V and J are TRBV15 and TRBJ2-6; D perhaps matches TRBD2 (6 bases). Between the trimmed V and J ends, which lost 4 bases and 0 bases, there was a span of 16 bases. Germline values: CDR1 LNHNV, CDR2 YYDKDF (reference sequence). The CDR3 sequence is 18 residues long. The CDR3 reads CATSTDQAGSSGANVLTF. The CDR3 DNA follows: TGTGCCACCAGCACCGACCAGGCGGGGAGCTCTGGGGCCAACGTCCTGACTTTC.

The chain has TRBV2 and TRBJ1-1, with TRBD1 identical over 9 bases. Germline CDR1 SNHLY, CDR2 FYNNEI. This CDR3 comprises 16 residues. The trim removed 6 bases at V and 4 bases at J, leaving 12 bases unmatched. The CDR3 nucleotides are TGTGCCAGCAGAGAAACCGGGACAGGGTATCGCACTGAAGCTTTCTTT. The encoded protein is CASRETGTGYRTEAFF.

In its sample, this clone was seen a few times. V usage is TRBV7-6 and J usage is TRBJ1-4; D is unresolved. Per germline, CDR1 SGHVS and CDR2 FNYEAQ. The V gene lost 5 bases and the J gene lost 7 bases, with 11 bases spanning the gap. The CDR3 length is 13 residues. CDR3 nucleotides: TGTGCCAGCAGCCGCGATCGGGGTGAAAAACTGTTTTTT. Its translation is CASSRDRGEKLFF. Combining the CDR3 with reference TRBV7-6 and TRBJ1-4 gives the whole variable domain GAGVSQSPRYKVTKRGQDVALRCDPISGHVSLYWYRQALGQGPEFLTYFNYEAQQDKSGLPNDRFSAERPEGSISTLTIQRTEQRDSAMYRCASSRDRGEKLFFGSGTQLSVL.

The rearrangement uses TRBV19 and TRBJ1-1; unclear D gene. From germline, CDR1 is LNHDA and CDR2 SQIVND (reference sequence). The CDR3 totals 14 residues. V gave up 0 bases and J gave up 5 bases, with 10 bases separating them. The CDR3 reads CASSIEFGETEAFF. The CDR3 region has the DNA TGTGCCAGTAGTATAGAGTTCGGGGAAACTGAAGCTTTCTTT.